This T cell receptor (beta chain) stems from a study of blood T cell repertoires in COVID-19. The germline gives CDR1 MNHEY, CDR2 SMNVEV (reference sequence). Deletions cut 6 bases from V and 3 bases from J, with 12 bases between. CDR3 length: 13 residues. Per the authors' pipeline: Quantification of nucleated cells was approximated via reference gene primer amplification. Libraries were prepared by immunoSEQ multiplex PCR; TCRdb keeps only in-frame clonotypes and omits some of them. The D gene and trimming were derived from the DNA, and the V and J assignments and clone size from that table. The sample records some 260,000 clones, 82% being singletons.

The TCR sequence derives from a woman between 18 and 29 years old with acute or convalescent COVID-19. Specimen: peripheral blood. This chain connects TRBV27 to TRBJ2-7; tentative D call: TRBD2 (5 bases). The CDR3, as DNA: TGTGCCAGCAGGGATGGAGGACGCTACGAGCAGTACTTC. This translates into CASRDGGRYEQYF.